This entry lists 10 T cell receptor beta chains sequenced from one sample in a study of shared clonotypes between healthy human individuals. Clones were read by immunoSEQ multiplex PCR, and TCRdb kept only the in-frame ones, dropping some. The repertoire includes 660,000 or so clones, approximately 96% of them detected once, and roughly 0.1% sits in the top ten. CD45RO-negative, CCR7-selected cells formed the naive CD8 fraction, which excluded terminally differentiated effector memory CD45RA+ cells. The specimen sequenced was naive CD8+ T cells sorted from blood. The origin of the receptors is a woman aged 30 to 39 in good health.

The CDR3 DNA is TGTGCCAGCAGATCCTTAGACAGGGGGCTGCTTCAGCCCCAGCATTTT. Its protein is CASRSLDRGLLQPQHF. The chain is built from TRBV27 and TRBJ1-5; 10 nucleotides match TRBD1. The CDR3 covers 16 residues. The germline gives CDR1 MNHEY, CDR2 SMNVEV (reference sequence). V was clipped by 6 bases and J by 6 bases; unmatched bases: 11.

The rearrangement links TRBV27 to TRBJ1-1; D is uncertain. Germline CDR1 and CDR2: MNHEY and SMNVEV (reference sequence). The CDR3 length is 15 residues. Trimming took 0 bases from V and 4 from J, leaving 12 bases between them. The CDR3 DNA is TGTGCCAGCAGTTTATCGCAAATAGGAGGCACTGAAGCTTTCTTT. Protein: CASSLSQIGGTEAFF.

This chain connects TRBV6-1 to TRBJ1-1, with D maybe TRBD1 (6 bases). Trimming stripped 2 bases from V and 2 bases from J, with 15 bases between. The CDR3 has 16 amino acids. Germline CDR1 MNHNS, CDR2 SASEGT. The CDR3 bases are TGTGCCAGCAGTGAAACAGGGTCTTTTTTAAACACTGAAGCTTTCTTT. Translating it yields CASSETGSFLNTEAFF.

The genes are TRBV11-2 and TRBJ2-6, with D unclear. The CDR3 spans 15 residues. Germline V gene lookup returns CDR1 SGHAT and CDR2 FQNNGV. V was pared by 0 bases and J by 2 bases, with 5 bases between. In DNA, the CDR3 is TGTGCCAGCAGCTTAGATAATGCTGGGGCCAACGTCCTGACTTTC. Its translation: CASSLDNAGANVLTF.

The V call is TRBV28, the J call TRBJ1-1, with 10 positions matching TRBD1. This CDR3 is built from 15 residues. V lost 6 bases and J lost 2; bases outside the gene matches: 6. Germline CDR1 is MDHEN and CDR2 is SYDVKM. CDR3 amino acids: CASSRDRGINTEAFF. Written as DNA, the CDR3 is TGTGCCAGCAGCCGGGACAGGGGTATCAACACTGAAGCTTTCTTT. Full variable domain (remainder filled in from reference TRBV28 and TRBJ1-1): DVKVTQSSRYLVKRTGEKVFLECVQDMDHENMFWYRQDPGLGLRLIYFSYDVKMKEKGDIPEGYSVSREKKERFSLILESASTNQTSMYLCASSRDRGINTEAFFGQGTRLTVV.

In DNA, the CDR3 is TGTGCCAGTAGCACTAGCGGGGCATACAATGAGCAGTTCTTC. This codes for CASSTSGAYNEQFF. The chain joins TRBV19 to TRBJ2-1; 10 bases fit TRBD2. With 6 bases clipped from V and 4 bases from J, the junction kept 3 bases outside the gene matches. CDR1 and CDR2 (germline): LNHDA, SQIVND (reference sequence). The CDR3 loop spans 14 amino acids. Full variable domain (rest looked up from reference TRBV19 and TRBJ2-1): DGGITQSPKYLFRKEGQNVTLSCEQNLNHDAMYWYRQDPGQGLRLIYYSQIVNDFQKGDIAEGYSVSREKKESFPLTVTSAQKNPTAFYLCASSTSGAYNEQFFGPGTRLTVL.

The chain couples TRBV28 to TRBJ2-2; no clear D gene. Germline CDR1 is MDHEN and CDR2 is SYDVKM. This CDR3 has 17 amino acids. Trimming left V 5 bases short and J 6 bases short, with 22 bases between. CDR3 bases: TGTGCCAGCAGTCCACCAAGATACCGAAAGGTCGCCGGGGAGCTGTTTTTT. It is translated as CASSPPRYRKVAGELFF.

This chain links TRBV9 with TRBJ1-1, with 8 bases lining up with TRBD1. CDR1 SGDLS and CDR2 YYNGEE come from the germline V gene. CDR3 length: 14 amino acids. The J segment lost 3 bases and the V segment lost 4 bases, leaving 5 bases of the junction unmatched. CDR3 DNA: TGTGCCAGCAGCATTGGACAGGGCGACACTGAAGCTTTCTTT. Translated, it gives CASSIGQGDTEAFF.

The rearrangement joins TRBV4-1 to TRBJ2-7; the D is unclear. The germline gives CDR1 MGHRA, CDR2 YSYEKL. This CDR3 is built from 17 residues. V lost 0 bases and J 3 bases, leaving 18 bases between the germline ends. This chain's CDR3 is CASSQEFFGAPNYEQYF. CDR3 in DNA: TGCGCCAGCAGCCAAGAGTTCTTTGGAGCGCCGAACTACGAGCAGTACTTC.

CDR3 in DNA: TGTGCCAGCAGCTCCTTGGACAGAGAAAACACCATATATTTT. Protein product: CASSSLDRENTIYF. V usage is TRBV5-6 and J usage is TRBJ1-3, with TRBD1 as a possible D gene (6 bases). The CDR3 is made up of 14 amino acids. V lost 3 bases and J lost 6, with 13 bases in between. Germline V gene sequence: CDR1 SGHDT, CDR2 YYEEEE.